The present entry profiles one TCR beta chain with its context. The data were produced by immunoSEQ multiplex PCR, yet TCRdb's version contains in-frame clones alone and is incomplete. The sample lists fewer than 250,000 clones, around 82% seen once, with 3% to 4.5% in the top ten. Trimming removed 6 bases from V and 5 bases from J; junction bases left unmatched: 8. This CDR3 contains 14 residues. CDR1 and CDR2 (germline): SGHRS, YFSETQ. This entry belongs to a study of blood T cell repertoires in COVID-19. The V gene is TRBV5-1, the J gene TRBJ2-1; 7 bases are shared with TRBD1. The receptor's source is a woman aged 40 to 55 who had been exposed to COVID-19. The sample was PBMCs or T cells enriched from blood (not recorded which). The CDR3 coding sequence is TGCGCCAGCACCGAGGGGGCATTGGACAATGAGCAGTTCTTC. It translates to CASTEGALDNEQFF.